This T cell receptor beta chain was profiled in a study of cytomegalovirus exposure and HLA in healthy donors. The PCR had 60 Vbeta and 13 Jbeta primers. Sequencing was performed with immunoSEQ multiplex PCR; in TCRdb, only in-frame clones are kept and a portion is missing. The sample includes about 160,000 clones, roughly four fifths of them seen just once. While unrecorded immune exposures were likely, the donors were nominally healthy when sampled. The sample consisted of PBMCs. The source is a man aged 50 to 59 in good health and CMV-seropositive.

The CDR3 DNA sequence: TGTGCCAGCAGGTTGGGGACAAACCATGGCTACACCTTC. Translation: CASRLGTNHGYTF. The J gene is TRBJ1-2, the V gene TRBV6-5; tentative D call: TRBD1 (6 bases). V lost 6 bases, J lost 6 bases, and 14 bases lay in between. This CDR3 contains 13 residues. The germline V gene encodes CDR1 MNHEY and CDR2 SVGAGI.